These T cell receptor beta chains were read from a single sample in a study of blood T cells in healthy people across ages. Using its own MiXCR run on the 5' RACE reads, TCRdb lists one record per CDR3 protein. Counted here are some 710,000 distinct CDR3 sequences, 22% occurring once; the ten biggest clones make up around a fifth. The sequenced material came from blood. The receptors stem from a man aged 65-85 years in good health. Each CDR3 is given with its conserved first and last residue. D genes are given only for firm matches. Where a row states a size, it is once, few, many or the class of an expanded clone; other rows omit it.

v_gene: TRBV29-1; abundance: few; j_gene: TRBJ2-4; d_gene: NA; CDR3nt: TGCAGCGTTGCAGCCGCCAAAAACATTCAGTACTTC; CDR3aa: CSVAAAKNIQYF
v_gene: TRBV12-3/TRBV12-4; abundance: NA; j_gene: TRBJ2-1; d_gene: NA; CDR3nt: TGTGCCAGCAGTTTTTACGACAATGAGCAGTTCTTC; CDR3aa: CASSFYDNEQFF
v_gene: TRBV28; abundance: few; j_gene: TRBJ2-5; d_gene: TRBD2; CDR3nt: TGTGCCAGCAGTCTACTAGCGGGGGGTCAGACCCAGTACTTC; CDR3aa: CASSLLAGGQTQYF
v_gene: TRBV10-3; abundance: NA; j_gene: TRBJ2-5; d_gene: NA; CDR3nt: TGTGCCATCAGTGATAGGGGTAAAGAGACCCAGTACTTC; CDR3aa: CAISDRGKETQYF
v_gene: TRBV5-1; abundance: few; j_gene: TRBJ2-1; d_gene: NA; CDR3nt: TGCGCCAGCCGGACCCAGGTCGATGAGCAGTTCTTC; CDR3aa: CASRTQVDEQFF
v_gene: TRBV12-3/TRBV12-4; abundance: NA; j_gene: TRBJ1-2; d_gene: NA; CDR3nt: TGTGCCAGCAGTTTAGCCGGCGCTAGGAATGGCTACACCTTC; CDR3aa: CASSLAGARNGYTF
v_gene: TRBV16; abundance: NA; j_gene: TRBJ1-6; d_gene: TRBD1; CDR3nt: TGTGCCAGCAGCCCCGAGCAGGGGGTTAATTCACCCCTCCACTTT; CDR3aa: CASSPEQGVNSPLHF
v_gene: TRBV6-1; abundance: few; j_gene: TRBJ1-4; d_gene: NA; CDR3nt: TGTGCCAGCAGTGAAGGGGGGGTATCCGCTGAAAAACTGTTTTTT; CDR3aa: CASSEGGVSAEKLFF
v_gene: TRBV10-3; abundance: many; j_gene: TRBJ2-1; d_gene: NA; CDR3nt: TGTGCCATCAGTAGACTAAACAATGAGCAGTTCTTC; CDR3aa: CAISRLNNEQFF
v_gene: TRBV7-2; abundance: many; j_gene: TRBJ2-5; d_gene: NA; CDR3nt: TGTGCCAGCAGCTCGCCGGGAGTTCAAGAGACCCAGTACTTC; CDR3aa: CASSSPGVQETQYF
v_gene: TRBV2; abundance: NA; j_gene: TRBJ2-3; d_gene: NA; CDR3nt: TGTGCCAGCAGACAGTATCAGGGCCCGATAGGGGCAGATACGCAGTATTTT; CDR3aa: CASRQYQGPIGADTQYF
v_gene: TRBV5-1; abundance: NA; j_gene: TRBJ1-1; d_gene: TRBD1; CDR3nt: TGCGCCAGCAACTTTCTGGGACAGGGGAGCACTGAAGCTTTCTTT; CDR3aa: CASNFLGQGSTEAFF
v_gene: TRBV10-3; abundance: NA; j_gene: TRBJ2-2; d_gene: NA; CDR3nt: TGTGCCATCAGTGAGTCTGTAAGGGACACCGGGGAGCTGTTTTTT; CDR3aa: CAISESVRDTGELFF
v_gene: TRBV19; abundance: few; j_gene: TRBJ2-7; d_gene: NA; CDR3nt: TGTGCCAGTAGTGCCGCCGGACAGTACTTCGAGCAGTACTTC; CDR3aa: CASSAAGQYFEQYF
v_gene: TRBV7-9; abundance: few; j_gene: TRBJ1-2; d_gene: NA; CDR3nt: TGTGCCAGCAGCTTATTCGCGGATACCTATGGCTACACCTTC; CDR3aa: CASSLFADTYGYTF
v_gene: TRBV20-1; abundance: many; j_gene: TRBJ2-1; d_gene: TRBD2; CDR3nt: TGCAGTGCCAAGAGCGGGAGTGGCTACAATGAGCAGTTCTTC; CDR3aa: CSAKSGSGYNEQFF
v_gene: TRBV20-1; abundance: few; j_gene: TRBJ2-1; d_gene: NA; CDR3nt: TGCAGTGCTAGTAATCAGCTCTCCTACAATGAGCAGTTCTTC; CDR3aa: CSASNQLSYNEQFF
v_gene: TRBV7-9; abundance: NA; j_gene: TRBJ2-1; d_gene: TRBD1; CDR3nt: TGTGCCAGCAGCTCAAGGGGACAGGCGATCTGCAATGAGCAGCTCTTC; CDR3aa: CASSSRGQAICNEQLF
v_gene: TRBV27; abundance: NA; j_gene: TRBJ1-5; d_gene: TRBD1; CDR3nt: TGTGCCAGCAGTTTGACCGGGACAGGGGGCGTTCAGCCCCAGCATTTT; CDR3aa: CASSLTGTGGVQPQHF
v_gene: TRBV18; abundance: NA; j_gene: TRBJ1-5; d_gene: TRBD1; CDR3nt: TGTGCCAGCTCCTCCCGAACAGGGGGTGACAATCAGCCCCAGCATTTT; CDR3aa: CASSSRTGGDNQPQHF
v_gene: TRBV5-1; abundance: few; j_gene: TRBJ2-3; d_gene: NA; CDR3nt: TGCGCCAGCAGCTTGGTCCCGGACCCAAGCACAGATACGCAGTATTTT; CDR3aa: CASSLVPDPSTDTQYF
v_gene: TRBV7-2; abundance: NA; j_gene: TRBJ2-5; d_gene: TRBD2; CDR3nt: TGTGCCAGCAGCTTAGGACTAGCGGGAATCCAAGAGACCCAGTACTTC; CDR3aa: CASSLGLAGIQETQYF
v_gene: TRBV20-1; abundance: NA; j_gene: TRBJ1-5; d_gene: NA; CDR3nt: TGCAGTGCTAGAGATGAGTGGAATAGCAATCAGCCCCAGCATTTT; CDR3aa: CSARDEWNSNQPQHF
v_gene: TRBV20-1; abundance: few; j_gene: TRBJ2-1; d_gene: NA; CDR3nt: TGCAGTGTTTCGGGACACTCGGACAATGAGCAGTTCTTC; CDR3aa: CSVSGHSDNEQFF
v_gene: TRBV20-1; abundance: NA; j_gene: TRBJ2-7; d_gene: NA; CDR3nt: TGCAGTGCCGCGACTAACTACGAGCAGTACTTC; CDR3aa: CSAATNYEQYF
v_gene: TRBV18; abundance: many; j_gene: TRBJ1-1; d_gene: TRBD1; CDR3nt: TGTGCCAGCTCACCACAAGGGACAGGGGGTGGCGGCACTGAAGCTTTCTTT; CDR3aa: CASSPQGTGGGGTEAFF
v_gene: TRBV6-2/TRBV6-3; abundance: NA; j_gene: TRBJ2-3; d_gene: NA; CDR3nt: TGTGCCTCCCGCGCGGGATTCCGTGATACGCAGTATTTT; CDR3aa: CASRAGFRDTQYF
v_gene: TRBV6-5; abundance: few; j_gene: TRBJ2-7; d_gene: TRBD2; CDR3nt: TGTGCCAGCAGTTCTTGGCTAGCGGGGCCCACTAGCTCCTACGAGCAGTACTTC; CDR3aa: CASSSWLAGPTSSYEQYF
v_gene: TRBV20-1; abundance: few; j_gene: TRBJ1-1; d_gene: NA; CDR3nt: TGCAGTGCTAGAGATCTCGGGGGAATTCGTACGAGGACTGAAGCTTTCTTT; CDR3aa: CSARDLGGIRTRTEAFF
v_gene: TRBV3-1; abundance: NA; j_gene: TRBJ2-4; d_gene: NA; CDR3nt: TGTGCCAGCAGCCAAGATTTCAAGGGAGTCCCGTACTTC; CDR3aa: CASSQDFKGVPYF
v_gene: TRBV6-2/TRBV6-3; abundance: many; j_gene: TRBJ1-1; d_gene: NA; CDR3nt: TGTGCCAGCAGTTTGGGCACTGAAGCTTTCTTT; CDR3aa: CASSLGTEAFF
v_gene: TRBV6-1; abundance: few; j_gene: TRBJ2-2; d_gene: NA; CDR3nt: TGTGCCAGCAGTGCCTTTGGGGGGCTGGGCAGGGAGCTGTTTTTT; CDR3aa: CASSAFGGLGRELFF
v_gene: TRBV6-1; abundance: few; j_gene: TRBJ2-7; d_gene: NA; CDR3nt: TGTGCCAGCAGTGAAGTTAAACTAGCCGCCTACGAGCAGTACTTC; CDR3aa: CASSEVKLAAYEQYF
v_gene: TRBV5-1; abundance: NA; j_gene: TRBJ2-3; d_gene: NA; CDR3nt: TGCGCCAGCAGCTTGGAGGTAATGGGGCCCACAGATACGCAGTATTTT; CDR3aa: CASSLEVMGPTDTQYF
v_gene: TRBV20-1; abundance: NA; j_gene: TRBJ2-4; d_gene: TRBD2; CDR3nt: TGCAGTGCTCCCGGGACTAGCGGGCTTGGCATTCAGTACTTC; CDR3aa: CSAPGTSGLGIQYF
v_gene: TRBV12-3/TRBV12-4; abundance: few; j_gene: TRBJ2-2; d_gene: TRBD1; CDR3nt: TGTGCCAGCAGTAAGAACACAGGGGGCCCCGGGGAGCTGTTTTTT; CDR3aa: CASSKNTGGPGELFF
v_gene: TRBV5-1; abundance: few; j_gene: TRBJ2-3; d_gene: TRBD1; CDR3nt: TGCGCCAGCAGTGGGACAGGATTCACAGATACGCAGTATTTT; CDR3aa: CASSGTGFTDTQYF
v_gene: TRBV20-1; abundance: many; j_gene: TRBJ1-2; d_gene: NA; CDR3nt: TGCAGTGCTAGAGCACCCGGATGGGGTGAGGATGGCTACACCTTC; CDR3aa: CSARAPGWGEDGYTF
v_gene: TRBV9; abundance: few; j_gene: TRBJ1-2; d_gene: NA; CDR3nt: TGTGCCAGCAGCGCCCTCACTAACTATGGCTACACCTTC; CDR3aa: CASSALTNYGYTF
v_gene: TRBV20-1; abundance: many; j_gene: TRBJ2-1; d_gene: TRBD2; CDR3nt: TGCAGTGCTAGAGACCGACTAGCGCGGAGCTCCTACAATGAGCAGTTCTTC; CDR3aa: CSARDRLARSSYNEQFF
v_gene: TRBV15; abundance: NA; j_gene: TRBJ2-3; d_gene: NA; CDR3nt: TGTGCCACCAGCAGAGATCTGGGACGGATCACAGATACGCAGTACTTT; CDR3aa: CATSRDLGRITDTQYF